The source of this TCR beta chain is a study of CD8 T cells in Susac syndrome. The CDR3 is 15 amino acids. Germline-derived CDR1 and CDR2 are MDHEN and SYDVKM. V was pared by 7 bases and J by 4 bases, with 11 bases of the junction left unmatched. RNA totalling about 0.45 to 1 ug underwent reverse transcription with random hexamers. Across 54 Vbeta and 13 Jbeta, TCR beta CDR3 was amplified with immunoSEQ multiplex PCR. Using its own MiXCR run on the immunoSEQ multiplex PCR reads, TCRdb lists one record per CDR3 protein. The sample comprises about 430,000 distinct CDR3 sequences, 85% to 90% of which are singletons, and 0.09% to 0.15% rests with the top ten.

The sample consisted of CD8+ T cells from PBMCs. The TCR comes from a human donor with multiple sclerosis. The chain couples TRBV28 to TRBJ2-3, with 7 bases matching TRBD2. The chain's CDR3 is CASISTSISPDTQYF. CDR3 DNA: TGTGCCAGCATATCGACTAGCATATCGCCAGATACGCAGTATTTT.